Sequencing of this T cell receptor (beta chain) was carried out in a study of T cell responses to AZD1222 COVID-19 vaccine. This CDR3 has 14 residues. V lost 1 base and J lost 5, with 10 bases in between. Germline V CDR1 and CDR2: SGHDT, YYEEEE. Using immunoSEQ multiplex PCR, the repertoire was profiled, and TCRdb retains in-frame clones only, with some absent. The sample yields about 260,000 clones, more than 85% seen once. A word on this clone: Its specificity is not known.

Study-wide results and limits: All repertoire sampling was performed exclusively after the peak T cell response.

This clonotype was sampled from an adult in good health. The gene calls are TRBV5-6 and TRBJ1-5, with D perhaps matching TRBD1 (6 bases). Sequenced here: peripheral blood, sampled on day 0 of AZD1222 vaccination. The CDR3 reads CASSLRGPDQPQHF. The DNA of the CDR3 is TGTGCCAGCAGCTTGCGGGGGCCGGATCAGCCCCAGCATTTT.